A selection of T cell receptor beta chains follows, all from one sample in a study of blood T cells in healthy people across ages. TCRdb called the 5' RACE reads again in MiXCR, with one record for every CDR3 protein. The sample shows hundreds of thousands of distinct CDR3 sequences, roughly 60% of them seen only once. Sequences were obtained from blood. The receptors were gathered from a young man in good health. The CDR3 runs from the conserved cysteine through the conserved F or W. The D gene is left open where the match is weak. Clone size appears in some rows only: once, few, many, or a class for an expanded clone.

V gene,D gene,clone size,J gene,CDR3 DNA,CDR3 protein
TRBV6-6,.,few,TRBJ2-5,TGTGCCAGCACCGCGGACAGACAAGAGACCCAGTACTTC,CASTADRQETQYF
TRBV4-2,.,.,TRBJ2-7,TGTGCCAGCAGACTCTCTTTACAGGGTTACTCCTACGAGCAGTACTTC,CASRLSLQGYSYEQYF
TRBV10-3,.,.,TRBJ1-2,TGTGCCATCAGTGAAGCGGAGACGAGCAACTATGGCTACACCTTC,CAISEAETSNYGYTF
TRBV6-2/TRBV6-3,TRBD2,.,TRBJ2-3,TGTGCCAGCAGTTATAGCGGGTGGATGGATACGCAGTATTTT,CASSYSGWMDTQYF
TRBV12-3/TRBV12-4,.,.,TRBJ2-4,TGTGCCAGCAGCCGAGGATGGGCGGAGCAGTACTTC,CASSRGWAEQYF
TRBV4-3,.,.,TRBJ2-1,TGCGCCAGCAGCCAAGATGGCAGCCCGCACTACAATGAGCAGTTCTTC,CASSQDGSPHYNEQFF
TRBV5-5,.,.,TRBJ2-1,TGTGCCAGCAGCTTGCGGGAGCGCAGCCCCAATGAGCAGTTCTTC,CASSLRERSPNEQFF
TRBV11-1,.,few,TRBJ1-4,TGTGCCAGCAGCTATGGGACCAATGAAAAACTGTTTTTT,CASSYGTNEKLFF
TRBV4-2,.,few,TRBJ2-7,TGTGCCAGCAGCCAAGGCTGGCAGCCGTTTTGGGACGAGCAGTACTTC,CASSQGWQPFWDEQYF
TRBV6-6,.,.,TRBJ1-2,TGTGCCAGCAGTTCACGAATACAAGGACTTTATGGCTACACCTTC,CASSSRIQGLYGYTF
TRBV4-2,TRBD2,many,TRBJ2-3,TGTGCCAGCAGCCAAGATTTACAGCGGGGAAGAGGTGATACGCAGTATTTT,CASSQDLQRGRGDTQYF
TRBV5-1,.,.,TRBJ2-2,TGCGCCAGCAGCTTGACTCTGGGCGTCACCGGGGAGCTGTTTTTT,CASSLTLGVTGELFF
TRBV7-9,.,.,TRBJ1-4,TGTGCCAGCAGCTTTACAGCAACTAATGAAAAACTGTTTTTT,CASSFTATNEKLFF
TRBV20-1,.,few,TRBJ2-1,TGCAGTGCTAGAAAGGAAAGGACAGTAAAGGATGAGCAGTTCTTC,CSARKERTVKDEQFF
TRBV6-5,.,.,TRBJ2-5,TGTGCCGCTTCTTGGGGAAGGGAAGAGACCCAGTACTTC,CAASWGREETQYF
TRBV20-1,.,.,TRBJ2-5,TGCAGTGCTAGAGACAGGCGATCAGAGACCCAGTACTTC,CSARDRRSETQYF
TRBV15,TRBD2,.,TRBJ2-7,TGTGCCACCAGCAGAGATCAAGGGACTAGTCTTCGCGAGCAGTACTTC,CATSRDQGTSLREQYF
TRBV12-3/TRBV12-4,TRBD2,few,TRBJ2-3,TGTGCCAGCAGTCCGAGGACTAGCGGGAGTAGGATAACAGATACGCAGTATTTT,CASSPRTSGSRITDTQYF
TRBV5-1,.,few,TRBJ2-7,TGCGCCAGCAGCTTGGGGGGACAATTCGACGAGCAGTACTTC,CASSLGGQFDEQYF
TRBV11-2,TRBD2,.,TRBJ2-7,TGTGCCAGCAGCTTAGATTTGACTAGCCGCCCCTCCTACGAGCAGTACTTC,CASSLDLTSRPSYEQYF
TRBV30,.,.,TRBJ2-4,TGTGCCTGGAGTGTACTGGGGGCGCATGACATTCAGTACTTC,CAWSVLGAHDIQYF
TRBV5-1,TRBD1,.,TRBJ2-7,TGCGCCAGCAGCCAAGGGGACAGGGACGCCGGCGAGCAGTACTTC,CASSQGDRDAGEQYF
TRBV13,.,.,TRBJ1-6,TGTGCCAGCCTCTTAGGGGGGGGTAATTCACCCCTCCACTTT,CASLLGGGNSPLHF